This TCR beta chain was sequenced during a study of blood T cell repertoires in COVID-19. Study-level information: Donors in the United States, Italy and Spain gave samples during acute or convalescent COVID-19. PBMCs, B-cell-depleted T cells, or T cells were the source of the cDNA or gDNA that made up the material.

Original handling: By means of reference gene primer amplification, nucleated cell counts were estimated. Generated by immunoSEQ multiplex PCR, the TCRdb table keeps only in-frame clones and is missing some. Clonal size and the V and J genes are those of that table, whereas D and trimming came from the DNA. The sample lists 140,000 to 150,000 clones; 65% to 90% were seen once. This clone was seen only once. The CDR3 contains 13 residues. Trimming removed 0 bases at V and 8 bases at J, with 10 bases between. The germline V gene has CDR1 MNHEY and CDR2 SVGAGI. This TCR was recovered from a man aged 55 to 70 with active or convalescent COVID-19. This rearrangement joins TRBV6-5 to TRBJ1-2; possibly TRBD1 for D (5 bases). The source material was peripheral blood. The DNA of the CDR3 is TGTGCCAGCAGTTACTCGGGGGAGGGGGGCTACACCTTC. Amino acid sequence: CASSYSGEGGYTF.